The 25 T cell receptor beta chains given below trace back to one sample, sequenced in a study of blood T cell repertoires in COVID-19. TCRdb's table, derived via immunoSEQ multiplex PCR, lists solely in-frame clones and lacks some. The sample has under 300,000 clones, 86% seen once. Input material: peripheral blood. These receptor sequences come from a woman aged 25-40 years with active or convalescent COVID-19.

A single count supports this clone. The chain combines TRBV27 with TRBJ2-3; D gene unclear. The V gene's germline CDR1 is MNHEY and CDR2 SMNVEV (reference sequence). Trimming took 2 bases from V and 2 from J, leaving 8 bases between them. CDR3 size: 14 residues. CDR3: CASSLNGPTDTQYF. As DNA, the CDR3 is TGTGCCAGCAGTTTAAATGGGCCCACAGATACGCAGTATTTT.

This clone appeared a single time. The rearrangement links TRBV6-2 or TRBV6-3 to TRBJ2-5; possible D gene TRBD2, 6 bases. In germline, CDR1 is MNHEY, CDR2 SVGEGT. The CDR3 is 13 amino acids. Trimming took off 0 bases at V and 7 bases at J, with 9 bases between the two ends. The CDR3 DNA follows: TGTGCCAGCAGTTACTCTGGGGAGGTGACCCAGTACTTC. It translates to CASSYSGEVTQYF.

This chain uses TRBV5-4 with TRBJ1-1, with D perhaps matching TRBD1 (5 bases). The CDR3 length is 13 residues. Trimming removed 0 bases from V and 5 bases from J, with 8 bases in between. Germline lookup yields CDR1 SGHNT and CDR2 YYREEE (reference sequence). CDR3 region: CASSLGSGTEAFF. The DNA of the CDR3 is TGTGCCAGCAGCTTGGGGTCAGGGACTGAAGCTTTCTTT.

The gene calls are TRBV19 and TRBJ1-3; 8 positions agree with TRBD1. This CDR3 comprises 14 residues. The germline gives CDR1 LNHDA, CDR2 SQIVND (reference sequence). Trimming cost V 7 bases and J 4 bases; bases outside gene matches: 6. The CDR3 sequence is CASTMTGVGNTIYF. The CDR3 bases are TGTGCCAGTACCATGACAGGGGTCGGAAACACCATATATTTT. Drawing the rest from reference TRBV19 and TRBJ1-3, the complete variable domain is DGGITQSPKYLFRKEGQNVTLSCEQNLNHDAMYWYRQDPGQGLRLIYYSQIVNDFQKGDIAEGYSVSREKKESFPLTVTSAQKNPTAFYLCASTMTGVGNTIYFGEGSWLTVV.

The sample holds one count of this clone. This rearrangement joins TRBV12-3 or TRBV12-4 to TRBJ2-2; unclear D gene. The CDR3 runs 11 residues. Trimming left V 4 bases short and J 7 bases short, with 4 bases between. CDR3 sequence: CASSYRGELFF. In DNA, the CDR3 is TGTGCCAGCAGTTATCGCGGGGAGCTGTTTTTT.

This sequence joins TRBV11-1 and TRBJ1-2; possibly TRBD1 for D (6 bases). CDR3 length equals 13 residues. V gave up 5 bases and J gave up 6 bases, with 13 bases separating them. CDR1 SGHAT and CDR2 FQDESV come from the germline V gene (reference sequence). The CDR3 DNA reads TGTGCCAGCAGCCCCGGGGGGGGCAATGGCTACACCTTC. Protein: CASSPGGGNGYTF.

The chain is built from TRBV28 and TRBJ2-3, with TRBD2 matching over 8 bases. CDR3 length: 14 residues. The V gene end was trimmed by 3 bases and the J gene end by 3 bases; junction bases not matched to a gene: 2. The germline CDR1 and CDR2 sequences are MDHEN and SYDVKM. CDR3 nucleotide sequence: TGTGCCAGCAGTTTGGTAGCGGGGACAGATACGCAGTATTTT. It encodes CASSLVAGTDTQYF.

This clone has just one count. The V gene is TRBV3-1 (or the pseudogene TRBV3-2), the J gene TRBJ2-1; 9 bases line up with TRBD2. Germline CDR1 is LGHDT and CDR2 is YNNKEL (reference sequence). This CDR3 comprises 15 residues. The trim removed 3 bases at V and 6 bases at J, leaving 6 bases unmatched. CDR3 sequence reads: CASSHRLAEINEQFF. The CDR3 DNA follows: TGTGCCAGCAGCCACCGACTAGCGGAGATCAATGAGCAGTTCTTC.

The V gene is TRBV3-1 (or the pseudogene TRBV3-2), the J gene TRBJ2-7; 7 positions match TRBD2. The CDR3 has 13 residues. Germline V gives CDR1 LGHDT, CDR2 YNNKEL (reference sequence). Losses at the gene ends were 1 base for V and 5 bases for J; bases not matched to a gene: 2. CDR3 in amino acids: CASSQGLADEQYF. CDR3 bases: TGTGCCAGCAGCCAAGGCCTAGCGGACGAGCAGTACTTC.

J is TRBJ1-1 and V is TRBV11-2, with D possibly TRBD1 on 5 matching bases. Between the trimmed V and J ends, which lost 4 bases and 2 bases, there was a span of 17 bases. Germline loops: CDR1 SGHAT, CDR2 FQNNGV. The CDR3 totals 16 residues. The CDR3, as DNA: TGTGCCAGCAGCTCCACCCTGACAGCAACCAACACTGAAGCTTTCTTT. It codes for CASSSTLTATNTEAFF.

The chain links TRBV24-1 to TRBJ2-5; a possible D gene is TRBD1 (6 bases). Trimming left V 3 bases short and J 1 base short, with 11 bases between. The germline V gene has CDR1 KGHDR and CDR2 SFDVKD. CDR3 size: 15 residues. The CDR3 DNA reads TGTGCCACCAGTGATACGACAGGCTTCCAAGAGACCCAGTACTTC. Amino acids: CATSDTTGFQETQYF.

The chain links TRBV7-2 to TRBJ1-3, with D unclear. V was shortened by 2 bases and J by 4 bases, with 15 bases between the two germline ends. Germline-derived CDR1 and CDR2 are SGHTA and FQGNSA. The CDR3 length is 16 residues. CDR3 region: CASSLLTPPGGNTIYF. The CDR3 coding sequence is TGTGCCAGCAGCTTACTTACACCCCCCGGGGGAAACACCATATATTTT.

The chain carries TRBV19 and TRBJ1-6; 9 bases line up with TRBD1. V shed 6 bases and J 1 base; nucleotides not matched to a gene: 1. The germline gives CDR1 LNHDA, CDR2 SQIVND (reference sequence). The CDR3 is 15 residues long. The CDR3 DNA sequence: TGTGCCAGTAGCGACAGGGGGTCCTATAATTCACCCCTCCACTTT. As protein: CASSDRGSYNSPLHF.

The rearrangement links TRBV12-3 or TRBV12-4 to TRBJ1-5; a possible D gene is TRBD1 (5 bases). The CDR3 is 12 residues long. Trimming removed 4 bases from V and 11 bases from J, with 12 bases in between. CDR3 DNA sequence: TGTGCCAGCAGTTGGGGCTGGGCGACCCAGCATTTT. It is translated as CASSWGWATQHF.

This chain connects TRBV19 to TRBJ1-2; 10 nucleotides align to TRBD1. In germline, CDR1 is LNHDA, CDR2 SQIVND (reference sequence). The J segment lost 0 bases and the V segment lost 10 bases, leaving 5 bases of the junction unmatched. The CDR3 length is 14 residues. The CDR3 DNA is TGTGCCACTGGGGACAGGGGACCTAACTATGGCTACACCTTC. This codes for CATGDRGPNYGYTF.

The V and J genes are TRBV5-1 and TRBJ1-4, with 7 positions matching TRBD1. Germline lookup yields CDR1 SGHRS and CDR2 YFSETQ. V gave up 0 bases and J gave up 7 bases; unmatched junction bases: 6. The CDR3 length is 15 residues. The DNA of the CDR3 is TGCGCCAGCAGCTTGGAGAGGCAGGGGGGTGAAAAACTGTTTTTT. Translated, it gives CASSLERQGGEKLFF.

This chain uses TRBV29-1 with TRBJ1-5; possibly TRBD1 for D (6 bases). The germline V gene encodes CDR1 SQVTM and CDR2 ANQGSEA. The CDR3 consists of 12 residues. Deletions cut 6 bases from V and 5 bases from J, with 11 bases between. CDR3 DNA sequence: TGCAGCGTGGGGGCAGAGGATCAGCCCCAGCATTTT. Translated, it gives CSVGAEDQPQHF.

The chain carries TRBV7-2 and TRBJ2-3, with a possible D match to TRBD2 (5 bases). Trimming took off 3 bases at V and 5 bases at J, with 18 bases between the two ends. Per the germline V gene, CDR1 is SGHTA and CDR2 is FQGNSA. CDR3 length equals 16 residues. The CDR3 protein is CASSLRRAVGKDTQYF. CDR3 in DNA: TGTGCCAGCAGCTTGCGTCGAGCGGTCGGTAAAGATACGCAGTATTTT.

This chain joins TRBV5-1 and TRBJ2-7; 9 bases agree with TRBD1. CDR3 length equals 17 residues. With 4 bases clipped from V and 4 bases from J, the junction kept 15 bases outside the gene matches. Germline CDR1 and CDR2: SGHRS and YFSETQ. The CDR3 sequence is CASSLDRGVGITYEQYF. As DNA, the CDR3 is TGCGCCAGCAGCCTGGACAGGGGCGTGGGGATCACTTACGAGCAGTACTTC.

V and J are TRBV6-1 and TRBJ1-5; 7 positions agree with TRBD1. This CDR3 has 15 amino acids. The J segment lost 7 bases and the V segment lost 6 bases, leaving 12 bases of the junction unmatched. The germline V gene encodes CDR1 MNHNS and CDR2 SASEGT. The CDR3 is CASSVRGASGQPQHF. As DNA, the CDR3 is TGTGCCAGCAGCGTCAGGGGGGCGTCAGGCCAGCCCCAGCATTTT.

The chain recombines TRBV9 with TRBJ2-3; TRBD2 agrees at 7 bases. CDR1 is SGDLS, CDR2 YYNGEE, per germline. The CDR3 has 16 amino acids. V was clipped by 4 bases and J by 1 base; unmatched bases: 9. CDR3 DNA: TGTGCCAGCAGCCCCCGCTATGGGGGGGGCACAGATACGCAGTATTTT. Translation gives CASSPRYGGGTDTQYF.

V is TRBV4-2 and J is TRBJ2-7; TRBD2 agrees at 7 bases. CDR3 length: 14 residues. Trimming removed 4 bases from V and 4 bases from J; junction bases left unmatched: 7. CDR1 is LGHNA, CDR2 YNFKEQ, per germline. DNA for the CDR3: TGTGCCAGCAGCCTTATTGGGACTACATACGAGCAGTACTTC. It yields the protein CASSLIGTTYEQYF.

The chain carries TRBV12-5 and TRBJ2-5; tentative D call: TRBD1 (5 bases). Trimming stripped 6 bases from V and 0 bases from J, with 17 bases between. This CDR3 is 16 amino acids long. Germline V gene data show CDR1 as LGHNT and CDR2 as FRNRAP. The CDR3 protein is CASGHTGSTYQETQYF. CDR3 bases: TGTGCTAGTGGCCATACAGGTTCCACGTACCAAGAGACCCAGTACTTC. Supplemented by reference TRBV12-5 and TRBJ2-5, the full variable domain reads DARVTQTPRHKVTEMGQEVTMRCQPILGHNTVFWYRQTMMQGLELLAYFRNRAPLDDSGMPKDRFSAEMPDATLATLKIQPSEPRDSAVYFCASGHTGSTYQETQYFGPGTRLLVL.

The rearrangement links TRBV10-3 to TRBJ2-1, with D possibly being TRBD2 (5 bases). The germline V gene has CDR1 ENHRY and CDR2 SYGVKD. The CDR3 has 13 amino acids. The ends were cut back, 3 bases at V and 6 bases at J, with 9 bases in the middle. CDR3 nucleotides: TGTGCCATCAGTGATGGCGGGCCCAATGAGCAGTTCTTC. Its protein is CAISDGGPNEQFF.

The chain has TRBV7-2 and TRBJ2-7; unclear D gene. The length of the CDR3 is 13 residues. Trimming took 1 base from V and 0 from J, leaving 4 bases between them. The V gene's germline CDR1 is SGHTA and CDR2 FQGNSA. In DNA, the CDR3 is TGTGCCAGCAGCTTAGGAGCCTCCTACGAGCAGTACTTC. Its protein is CASSLGASYEQYF. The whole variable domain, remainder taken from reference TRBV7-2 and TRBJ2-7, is GAGVSQSPSNKVTEKGKDVELRCDPISGHTALYWYRQSLGQGLEFLIYFQGNSAPDKSGLPSDRFSAERTGGSVSTLTIQRTQQEDSAVYLCASSLGASYEQYFGPGTRLTVT.